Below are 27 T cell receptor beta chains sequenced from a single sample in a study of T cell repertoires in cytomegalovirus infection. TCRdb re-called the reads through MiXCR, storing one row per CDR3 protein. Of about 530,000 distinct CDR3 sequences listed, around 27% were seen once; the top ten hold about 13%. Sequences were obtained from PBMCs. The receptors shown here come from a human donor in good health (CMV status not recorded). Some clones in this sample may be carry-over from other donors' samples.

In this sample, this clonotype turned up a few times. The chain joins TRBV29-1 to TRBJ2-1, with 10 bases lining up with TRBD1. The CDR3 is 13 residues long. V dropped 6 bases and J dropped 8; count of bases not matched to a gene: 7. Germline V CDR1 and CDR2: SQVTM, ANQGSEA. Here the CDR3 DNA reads TGCAGCGTGGAGACAGGGGGCGGAGATGAGCAGTTCTTC. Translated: CSVETGGGDEQFF.

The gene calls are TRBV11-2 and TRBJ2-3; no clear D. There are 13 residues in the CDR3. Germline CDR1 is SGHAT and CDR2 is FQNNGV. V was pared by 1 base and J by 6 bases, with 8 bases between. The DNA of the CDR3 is TGTGCCAGCAGCTTAGGTTACTTCGATACGCAGTATTTT. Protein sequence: CASSLGYFDTQYF.

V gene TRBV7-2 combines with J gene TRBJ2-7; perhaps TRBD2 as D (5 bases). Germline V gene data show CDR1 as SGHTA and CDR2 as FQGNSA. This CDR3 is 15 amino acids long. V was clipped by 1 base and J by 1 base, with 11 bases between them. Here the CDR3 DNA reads TGTGCCAGCAGCTTAGAGCCGGGAAGGTCCTACGAGCAGTACTTC. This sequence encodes CASSLEPGRSYEQYF.

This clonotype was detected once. The CDR3 spells CASSSTGQGKTGELFF. The CDR3 DNA is TGTGCCAGCAGCTCCACGGGACAGGGAAAGACCGGGGAGCTGTTTTTT. The J gene is TRBJ2-2, the V gene TRBV7-9; 9 bases line up with TRBD1. CDR3 length: 16 amino acids. The germline CDR1 and CDR2 sequences are SEHNR and FQNEAQ (reference sequence). V was pared by 4 bases and J by 5 bases, with 8 bases of the junction left unmatched.

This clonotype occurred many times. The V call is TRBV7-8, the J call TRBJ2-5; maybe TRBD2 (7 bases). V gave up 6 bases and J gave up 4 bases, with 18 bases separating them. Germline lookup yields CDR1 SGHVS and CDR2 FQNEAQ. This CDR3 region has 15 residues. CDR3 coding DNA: TGTGCCAGCAGGCCCAGTAACAGGGAGGGAGAGACCCAGTACTTC. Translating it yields CASRPSNREGETQYF.

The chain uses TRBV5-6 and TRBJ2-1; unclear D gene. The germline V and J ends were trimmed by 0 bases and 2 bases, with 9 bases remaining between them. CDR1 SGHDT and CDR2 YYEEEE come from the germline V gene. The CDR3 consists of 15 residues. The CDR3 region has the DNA TGTGCCAGCAGCTTGGGACTCGAACCCTACAATGAGCAGTTCTTC. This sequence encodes CASSLGLEPYNEQFF.

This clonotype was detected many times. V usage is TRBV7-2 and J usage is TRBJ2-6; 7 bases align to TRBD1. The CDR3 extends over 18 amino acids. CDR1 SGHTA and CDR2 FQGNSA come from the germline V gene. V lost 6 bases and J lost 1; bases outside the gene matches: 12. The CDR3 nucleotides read TGTGCCAGCAGAGTCCGGGACAGTGAATCGTCTGGGGCCAACGTCCTGACTTTC. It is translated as CASRVRDSESSGANVLTF.

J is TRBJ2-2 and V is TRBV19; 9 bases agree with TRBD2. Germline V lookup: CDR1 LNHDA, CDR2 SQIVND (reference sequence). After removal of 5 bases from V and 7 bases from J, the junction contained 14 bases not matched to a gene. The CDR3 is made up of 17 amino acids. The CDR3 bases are TGTGCCAGTAGTCTTCGAGCGGGGGGACTTGGTCACGGGGAGCTGTTTTTT. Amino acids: CASSLRAGGLGHGELFF.

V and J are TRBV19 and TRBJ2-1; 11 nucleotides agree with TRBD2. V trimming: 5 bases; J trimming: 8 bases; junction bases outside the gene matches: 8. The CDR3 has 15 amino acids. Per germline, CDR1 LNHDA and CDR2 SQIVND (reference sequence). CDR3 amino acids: CASSLSGRARDEQFF. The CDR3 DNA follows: TGTGCCAGTAGTCTTAGCGGGAGGGCAAGAGATGAGCAGTTCTTC.

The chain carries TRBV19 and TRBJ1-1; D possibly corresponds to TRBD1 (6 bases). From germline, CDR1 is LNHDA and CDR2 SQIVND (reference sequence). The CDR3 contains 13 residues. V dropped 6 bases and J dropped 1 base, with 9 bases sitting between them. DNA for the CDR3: TGTGCCAGTAGACAGGGAGCGAACACTGAAGCTTTCTTT. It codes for CASRQGANTEAFF. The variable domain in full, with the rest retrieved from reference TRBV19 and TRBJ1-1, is DGGITQSPKYLFRKEGQNVTLSCEQNLNHDAMYWYRQDPGQGLRLIYYSQIVNDFQKGDIAEGYSVSREKKESFPLTVTSAQKNPTAFYLCASRQGANTEAFFGQGTRLTVV.

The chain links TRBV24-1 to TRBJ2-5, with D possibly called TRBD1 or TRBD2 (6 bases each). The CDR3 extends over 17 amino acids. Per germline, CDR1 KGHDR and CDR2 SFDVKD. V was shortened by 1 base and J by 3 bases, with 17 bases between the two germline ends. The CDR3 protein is CATSDFGRGPTEETQYF. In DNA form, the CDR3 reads TGTGCCACCAGTGATTTTGGCCGGGGGCCGACGGAAGAGACCCAGTACTTC.

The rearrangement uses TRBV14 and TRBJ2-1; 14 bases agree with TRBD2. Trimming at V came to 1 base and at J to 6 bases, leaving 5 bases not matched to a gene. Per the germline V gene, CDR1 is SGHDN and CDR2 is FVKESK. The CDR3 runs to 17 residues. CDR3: CASSQAPGLAGGNEQFF. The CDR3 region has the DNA TGTGCCAGCAGCCAAGCTCCAGGACTAGCGGGAGGCAATGAGCAGTTCTTC.

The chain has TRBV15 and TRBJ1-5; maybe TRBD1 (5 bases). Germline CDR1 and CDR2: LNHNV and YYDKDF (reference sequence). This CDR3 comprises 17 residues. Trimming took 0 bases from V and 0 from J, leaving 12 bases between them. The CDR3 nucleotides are TGTGCCACCAGCAGAGATTTCGGGGGGGATAGCAATCAGCCCCAGCATTTT. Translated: CATSRDFGGDSNQPQHF.

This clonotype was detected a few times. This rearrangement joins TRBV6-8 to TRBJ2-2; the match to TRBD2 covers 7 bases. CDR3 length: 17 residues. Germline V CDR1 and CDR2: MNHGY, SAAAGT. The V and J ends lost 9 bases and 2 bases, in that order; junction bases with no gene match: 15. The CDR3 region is CASRLGRLAVNTGELFF. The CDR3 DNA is TGTGCCAGTAGATTAGGGCGGCTAGCGGTTAACACCGGGGAGCTGTTTTTT.

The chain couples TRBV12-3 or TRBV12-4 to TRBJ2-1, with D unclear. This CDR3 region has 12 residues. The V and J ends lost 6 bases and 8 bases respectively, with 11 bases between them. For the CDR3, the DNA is TGTGCCAGCAGCCCCTTACCTGATGAGCAGTTCTTC. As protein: CASSPLPDEQFF.

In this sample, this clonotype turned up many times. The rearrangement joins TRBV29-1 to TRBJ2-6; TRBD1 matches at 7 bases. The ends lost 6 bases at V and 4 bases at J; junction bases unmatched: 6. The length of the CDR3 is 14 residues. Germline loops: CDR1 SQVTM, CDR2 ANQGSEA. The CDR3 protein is CSVTGESGANVLTF. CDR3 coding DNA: TGCAGCGTCACAGGGGAATCGGGGGCCAACGTCCTGACTTTC.

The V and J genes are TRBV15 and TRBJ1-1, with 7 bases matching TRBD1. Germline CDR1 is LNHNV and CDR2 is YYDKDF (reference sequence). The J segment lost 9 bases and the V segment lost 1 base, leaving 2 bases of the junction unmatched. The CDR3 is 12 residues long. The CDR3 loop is CATSRATGKAFF. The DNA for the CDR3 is TGTGCCACCAGCAGAGCGACAGGGAAAGCTTTCTTT.

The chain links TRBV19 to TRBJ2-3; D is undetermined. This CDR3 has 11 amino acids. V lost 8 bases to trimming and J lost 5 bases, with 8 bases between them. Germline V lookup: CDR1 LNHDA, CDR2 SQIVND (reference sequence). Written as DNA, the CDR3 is TGTGCCAGTGGGAAGGGAGATACGCAGTATTTT. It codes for CASGKGDTQYF.

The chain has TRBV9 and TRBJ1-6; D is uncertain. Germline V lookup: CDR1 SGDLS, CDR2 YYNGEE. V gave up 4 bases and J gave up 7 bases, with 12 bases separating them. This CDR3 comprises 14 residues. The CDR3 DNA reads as TGTGCCAGCAGCCAGACGGTAAACAATTCACCCCTCCACTTT. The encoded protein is CASSQTVNNSPLHF.

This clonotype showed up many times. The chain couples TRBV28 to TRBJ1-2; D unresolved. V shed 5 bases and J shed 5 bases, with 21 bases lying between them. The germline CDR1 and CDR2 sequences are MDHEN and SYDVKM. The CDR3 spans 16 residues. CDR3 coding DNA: TGTGCCAGCAGTCCTCCCGGCGGACGGCCGGCGTATGGCTACACCTTC. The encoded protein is CASSPPGGRPAYGYTF.

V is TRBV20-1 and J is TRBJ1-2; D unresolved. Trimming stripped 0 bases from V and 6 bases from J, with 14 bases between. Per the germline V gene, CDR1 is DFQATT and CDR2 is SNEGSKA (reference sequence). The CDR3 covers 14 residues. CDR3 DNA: TGCAGTGCTAGAGATGTAATGACGCACAATGGCTACACCTTC. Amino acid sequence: CSARDVMTHNGYTF.

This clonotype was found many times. The CDR3 nucleotides read TGTGCCAGCAGCATTCCCTTGCCGTCGGGTTTCGGTCCCCTCCACTTT. Protein sequence: CASSIPLPSGFGPLHF. The V and J genes are TRBV7-2 and TRBJ1-6; no clear D gene. This CDR3 has 16 residues. The germline CDR1 and CDR2 sequences are SGHTA and FQGNSA. Trimming stripped 5 bases from V and 13 bases from J, with 24 bases between. Full variable domain (outside the CDR3, taken from reference TRBV7-2 and TRBJ1-6): GAGVSQSPSNKVTEKGKDVELRCDPISGHTALYWYRQSLGQGLEFLIYFQGNSAPDKSGLPSDRFSAERTGGSVSTLTIQRTQQEDSAVYLCASSIPLPSGFGPLHFGNGTRLTVT.

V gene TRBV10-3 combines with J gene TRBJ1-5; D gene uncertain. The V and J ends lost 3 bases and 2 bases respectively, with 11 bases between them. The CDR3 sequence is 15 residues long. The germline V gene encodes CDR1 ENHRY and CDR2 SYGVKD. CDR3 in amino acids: CAISDARTGNQPQHF. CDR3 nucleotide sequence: TGTGCCATCAGTGATGCGCGGACGGGCAATCAGCCCCAGCATTTT.

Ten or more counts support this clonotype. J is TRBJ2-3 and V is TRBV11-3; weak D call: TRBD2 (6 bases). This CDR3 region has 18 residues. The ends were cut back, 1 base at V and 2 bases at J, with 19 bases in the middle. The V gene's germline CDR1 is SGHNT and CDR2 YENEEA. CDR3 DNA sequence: TGTGCCAGCAGCTTAGGGAGTCGCGGGACTTTTTACACAGATACGCAGTATTTT. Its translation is CASSLGSRGTFYTDTQYF.

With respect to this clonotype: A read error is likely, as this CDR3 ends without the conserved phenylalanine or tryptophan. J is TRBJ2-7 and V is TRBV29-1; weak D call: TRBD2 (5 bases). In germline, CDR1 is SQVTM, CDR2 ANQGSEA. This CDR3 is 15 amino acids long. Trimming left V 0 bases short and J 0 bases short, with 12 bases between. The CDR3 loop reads CSVEDPRGSSYEQYI. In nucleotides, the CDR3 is TGCAGCGTTGAAGATCCCCGTGGGAGCTCCTACGAGCAGTACATC.

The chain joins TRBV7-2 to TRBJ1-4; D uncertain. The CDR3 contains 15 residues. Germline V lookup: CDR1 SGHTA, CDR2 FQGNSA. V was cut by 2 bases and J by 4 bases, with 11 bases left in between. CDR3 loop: CASSLLWPYNEKLFF. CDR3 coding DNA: TGTGCCAGCAGCTTATTGTGGCCGTATAATGAAAAACTGTTTTTT.

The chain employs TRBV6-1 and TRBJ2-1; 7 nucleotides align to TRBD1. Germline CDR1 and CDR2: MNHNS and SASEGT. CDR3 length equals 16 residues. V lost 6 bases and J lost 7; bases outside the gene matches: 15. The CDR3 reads CASRSRSSGQRNEQFF. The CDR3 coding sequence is TGTGCCAGCAGAAGTAGGAGTTCGGGACAGAGAAATGAGCAGTTCTTC.